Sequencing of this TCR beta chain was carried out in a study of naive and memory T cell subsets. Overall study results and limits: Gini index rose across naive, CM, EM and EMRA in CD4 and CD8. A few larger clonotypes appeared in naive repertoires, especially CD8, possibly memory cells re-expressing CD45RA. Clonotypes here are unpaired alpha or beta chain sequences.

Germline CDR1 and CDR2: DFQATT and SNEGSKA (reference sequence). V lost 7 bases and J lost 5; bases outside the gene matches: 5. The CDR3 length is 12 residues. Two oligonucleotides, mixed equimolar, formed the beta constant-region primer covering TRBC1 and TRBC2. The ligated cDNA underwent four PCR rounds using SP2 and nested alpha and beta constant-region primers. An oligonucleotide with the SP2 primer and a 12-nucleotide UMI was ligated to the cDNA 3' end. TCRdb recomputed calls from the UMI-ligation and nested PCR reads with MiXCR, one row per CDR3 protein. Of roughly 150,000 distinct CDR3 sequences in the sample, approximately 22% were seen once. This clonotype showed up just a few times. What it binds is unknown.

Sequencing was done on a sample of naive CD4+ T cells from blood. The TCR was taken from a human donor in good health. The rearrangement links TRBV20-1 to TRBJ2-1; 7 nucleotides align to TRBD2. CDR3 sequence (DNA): TGCAGTGGGGGGGAGGGAAACAATGAGCAGTTCTTC. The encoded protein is CSGGEGNNEQFF.